The 9 T cell receptor beta chains presented below share a single source sample, sequenced in a study of technical replicates of blood from several donors. TCRdb's copy holds only in-frame clones and misses some; the assay was immunoSEQ multiplex PCR. The sample consists of some 87,000 clones, about 92% of them appearing once. The sequencing sample was made of T cells isolated from PBMCs. Receptor source: a human donor in good health.

This clone was observed a handful of times. The chain links TRBV5-1 to TRBJ2-7; D gene uncertain. This CDR3 comprises 12 residues. Germline CDR1 reads SGHRS; CDR2 reads YFSETQ. V was trimmed by 0 bases and J by 6 bases, leaving 7 bases between them. This CDR3 is CASSLGSGEQYF. CDR3 DNA sequence: TGCGCCAGCAGCTTGGGATCCGGCGAGCAGTACTTC.

V is TRBV13 and J is TRBJ1-2, with 8 bases aligning to TRBD1. This CDR3 comprises 16 residues. From germline, CDR1 is PRHDT and CDR2 FYEKMQ (reference sequence). V dropped 6 bases and J dropped 0; count of bases not matched to a gene: 9. CDR3 bases: TGTGCCAGCAGTGGACAGGGCACCTTAGCTAACTATGGCTACACCTTC. Residues: CASSGQGTLANYGYTF.

This chain joins TRBV4-3 and TRBJ2-1, with D possibly being TRBD2 (6 bases). The CDR3 loop spans 15 amino acids. Germline loops: CDR1 LGHNA, CDR2 YSLEER. V lost 3 bases and J lost 3, with 12 bases in between. In nucleotides, the CDR3 is TGCGCCAGCAGCCAGGGACTCTCTAACTACAATGAGCAGTTCTTC. Translation: CASSQGLSNYNEQFF.

This clone was found once. The chain carries TRBV5-4 and TRBJ2-7, with 9 nucleotides matching TRBD2. The V segment lost 5 bases and the J segment 2 bases; nucleotides outside the gene matches: 8. This CDR3 is 15 amino acids long. Germline CDR1 SGHNT, CDR2 YYREEE (reference sequence). The CDR3 DNA follows: TGTGCCAGCAGTGAAGCGGGAGGCCCCCCCTACGAGCAGTACTTC. Protein: CASSEAGGPPYEQYF.

The chain recombines TRBV18 with TRBJ2-7; TRBD1 agrees at 10 bases. The CDR3 totals 14 residues. Losses at the gene ends were 1 base for V and 5 bases for J; bases not matched to a gene: 2. Germline assignment: CDR1 KGHSH and CDR2 LQKENI. The CDR3 bases are TGTGCCAGCTCACCACGGGACAGGGGTCACGAGCAGTACTTC. It codes for CASSPRDRGHEQYF.

The chain has TRBV29-1 and TRBJ2-1; D call uncertain. The CDR3 is made up of 13 amino acids. Per germline, CDR1 SQVTM and CDR2 ANQGSEA. V lost 4 bases and J 2 bases, leaving 9 bases between the germline ends. This chain's CDR3 is CSVGRQAYNEQFF. The CDR3, as DNA: TGCAGCGTTGGACGTCAGGCCTACAATGAGCAGTTCTTC.

The chain recombines TRBV25-1 with TRBJ1-1; 7 positions agree with TRBD1. V lost 0 bases, J lost 6 bases, and 1 base stayed unmatched. Germline CDR1 is MGHDK and CDR2 is SYGVNS. CDR3 length: 13 amino acids. CDR3 region: CASSEYTGAEAFF. CDR3 nucleotide sequence: TGTGCCAGCAGTGAATATACAGGGGCTGAAGCTTTCTTT. Complete variable domain (other parts from reference TRBV25-1 and TRBJ1-1): EADIYQTPRYLVIGTGKKITLECSQTMGHDKMYWYQQDPGMELHLIHYSYGVNSTEKGDLSSESTVSRIRTEHFPLTLESARPSHTSQYLCASSEYTGAEAFFGQGTRLTVV.

This clone was picked up one time. V gene TRBV7-9 combines with J gene TRBJ2-1; possible D gene TRBD1, 5 bases. Trimming left V 5 bases short and J 7 bases short, with 18 bases between. In germline, CDR1 is SEHNR, CDR2 FQNEAQ (reference sequence). CDR3 size: 15 residues. The CDR3 nucleotides read TGTGCCAGCAGCCCCTGGAGTGGACAACTTAATGAGCAGTTCTTC. This codes for CASSPWSGQLNEQFF.

This rearrangement joins TRBV15 to TRBJ1-5; 12 bases are shared with TRBD1. The J segment lost 6 bases and the V segment lost 1 base, leaving 4 bases of the junction unmatched. The germline V gene has CDR1 LNHNV and CDR2 YYDKDF (reference sequence). The CDR3 totals 16 residues. The CDR3 is CATSRGGQGAFQPQHF. The CDR3 DNA sequence: TGTGCCACCAGCAGAGGGGGACAGGGGGCCTTTCAGCCCCAGCATTTT.